The present TCR beta chain was sequenced within a study of blood T cell repertoires in COVID-19. Looking at the study overall: Specimens from acute and convalescent COVID-19 originated in the United States, Italy and Spain. PBMCs, B-cell-depleted T cells, or T cells were the source of the cDNA or gDNA that made up the material.

In the authors' methods: Amplifying reference gene primers gave estimates of nucleated cell counts. The method was immunoSEQ multiplex PCR; TCRdb's version includes in-frame clones alone and lacks a portion of them. V and J calls and clone size are copied from that table; D and trimming were computed from the DNA. The sample shows approximately 31,000 clones, approximately 91% of them seen only once. V was trimmed by 2 bases and J by 2 bases, leaving 10 bases between them. This CDR3 has 15 amino acids. CDR1 and CDR2 from the germline V gene are PRHDT and FYEKMQ (reference sequence). The sequence was obtained from a human donor in a cohort sampled during active COVID-19. The source material was peripheral blood. The V gene is TRBV13, the J gene TRBJ1-3, with D possibly being TRBD1 (6 bases). CDR3 protein: CASSLRTVPGNTIYF. The CDR3, as DNA: TGTGCCAGCAGCTTAAGGACAGTGCCTGGAAACACCATATATTTT.